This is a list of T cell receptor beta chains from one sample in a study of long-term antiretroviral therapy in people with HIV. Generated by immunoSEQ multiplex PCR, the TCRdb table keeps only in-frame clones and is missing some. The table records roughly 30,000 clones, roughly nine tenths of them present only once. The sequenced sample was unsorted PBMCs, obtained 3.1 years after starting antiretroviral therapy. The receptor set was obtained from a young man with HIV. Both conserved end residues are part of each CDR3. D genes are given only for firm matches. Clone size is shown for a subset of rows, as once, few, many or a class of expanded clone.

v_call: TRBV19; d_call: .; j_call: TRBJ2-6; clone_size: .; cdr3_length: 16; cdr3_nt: TGTGCCAGTAGTATTGGGCAGGATTCTGGGGCCAACGTCCTGACTTTC; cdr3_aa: CASSIGQDSGANVLTF
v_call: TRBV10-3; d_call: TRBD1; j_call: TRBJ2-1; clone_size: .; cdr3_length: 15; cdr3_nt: TGTGCCATCAGCCTACCGCAGGGGGCTAGGGATGAGCAGTTCTTC; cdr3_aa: CAISLPQGARDEQFF
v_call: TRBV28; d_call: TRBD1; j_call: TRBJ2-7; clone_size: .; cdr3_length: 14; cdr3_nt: TGTGCCAGCAGTCAGACAGGGGTTACCCACGAGCAGTACTTC; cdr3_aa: CASSQTGVTHEQYF
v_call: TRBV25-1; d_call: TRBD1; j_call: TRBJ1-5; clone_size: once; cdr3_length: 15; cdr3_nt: TGTGCCAGCAGTCCCAACCGGACAGGGAGGCAGCCCCAGCATTTT; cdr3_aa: CASSPNRTGRQPQHF
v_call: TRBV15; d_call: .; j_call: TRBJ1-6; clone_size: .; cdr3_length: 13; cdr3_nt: TGTGCCACCAGCGGGGGGGGAGATTCACCCCTCCACTTT; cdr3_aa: CATSGGGDSPLHF
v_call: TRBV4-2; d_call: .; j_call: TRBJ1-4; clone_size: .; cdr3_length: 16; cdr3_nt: TGTGCCAGCAGCCAAGGGCAGCCTGCAACTAATGAAAAACTGTTTTTT; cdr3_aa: CASSQGQPATNEKLFF
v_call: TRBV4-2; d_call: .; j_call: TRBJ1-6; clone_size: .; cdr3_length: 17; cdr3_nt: TGTGCCAGCAGCCAAGAAGAGGGATTCTCCTATAATTCACCCCTCCACTTT; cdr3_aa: CASSQEEGFSYNSPLHF
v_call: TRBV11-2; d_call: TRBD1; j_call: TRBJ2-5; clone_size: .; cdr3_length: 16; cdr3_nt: TGTGCCAGCAGCTTAGATGATTGGAGGACAGGAGAGACCCAGTACTTC; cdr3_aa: CASSLDDWRTGETQYF
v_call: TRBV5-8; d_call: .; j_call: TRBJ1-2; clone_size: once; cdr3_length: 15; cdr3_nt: TGTGCCAGCAGCTCGCGACAGGCGGGTACGAATGGCTACACCTTC; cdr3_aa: CASSSRQAGTNGYTF
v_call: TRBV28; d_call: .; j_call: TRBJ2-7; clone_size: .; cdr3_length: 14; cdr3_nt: TGTGCCACCCCTAACAAGCAGAGCTACTACGAGCAGTACTTC; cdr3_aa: CATPNKQSYYEQYF
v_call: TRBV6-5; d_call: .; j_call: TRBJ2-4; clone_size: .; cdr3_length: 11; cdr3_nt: TGTGCCAGCAGTTACTCGGGCATTCAGTACTTC; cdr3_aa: CASSYSGIQYF
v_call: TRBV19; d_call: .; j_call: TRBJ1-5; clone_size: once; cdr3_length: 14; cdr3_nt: TGTGCCAGTAGTACACGACAGATCAATCAGCCCCAGCATTTT; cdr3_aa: CASSTRQINQPQHF
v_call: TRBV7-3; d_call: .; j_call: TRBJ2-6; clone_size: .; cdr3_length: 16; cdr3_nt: TGTGCCAGCAGCCCCACAATTGCCTCTGGGGCCAACGTCCTGACTTTC; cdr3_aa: CASSPTIASGANVLTF
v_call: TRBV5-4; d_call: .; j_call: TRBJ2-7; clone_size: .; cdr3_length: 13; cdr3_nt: TGTGCCAGCAGCCCTGACCCTGATGACGAGCAGTACTTC; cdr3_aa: CASSPDPDDEQYF
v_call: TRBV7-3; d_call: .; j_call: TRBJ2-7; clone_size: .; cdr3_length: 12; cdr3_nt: TGTGCCAGCAGTACCGGGACACGAGAGCAGTACTTC; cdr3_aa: CASSTGTREQYF
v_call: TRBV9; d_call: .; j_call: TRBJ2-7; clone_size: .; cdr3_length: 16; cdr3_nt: TGTGCCAGCAGCGTAGGAGGCGTTCAGGGTTTAAGCGAGCAGTACTTC; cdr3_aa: CASSVGGVQGLSEQYF
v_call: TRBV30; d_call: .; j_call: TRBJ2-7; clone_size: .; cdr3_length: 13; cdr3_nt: TGTGCCTGGAGTGTAGACAAGACCTACGAGCAGTACTTC; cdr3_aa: CAWSVDKTYEQYF
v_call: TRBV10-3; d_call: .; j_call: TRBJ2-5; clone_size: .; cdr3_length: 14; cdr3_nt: TGTGCCATCTTCGATGGCGCGAGGGACGAGACCCAGTACTTC; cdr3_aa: CAIFDGARDETQYF
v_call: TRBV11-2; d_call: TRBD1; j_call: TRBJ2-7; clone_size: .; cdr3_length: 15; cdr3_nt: TGTGCCAGCAGCTTAGATGGGGACAGGACCTACGAGCAGTACTTC; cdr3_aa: CASSLDGDRTYEQYF
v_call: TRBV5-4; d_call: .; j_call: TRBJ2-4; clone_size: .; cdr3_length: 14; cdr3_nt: TGTGCCAGCAGTGTGCAGGGGGGCAAAAACATTCAGTACTTC; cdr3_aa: CASSVQGGKNIQYF